The 32 T cell receptor beta chains below come from one sample, sequenced in a study of control samples from healthy donors and cancer patients. Only in-frame clones appear in the TCRdb table, and some are missing; sequencing was by immunoSEQ multiplex PCR. The sample carries about 110,000 clones, about nine tenths recorded once. What was sequenced was blood. The receptors shown here come from a human donor in good health. The donor label of this sample is uncertain.

V and J are TRBV2 and TRBJ1-1, with 8 positions matching TRBD1. CDR3 length equals 14 residues. Germline loops: CDR1 SNHLY, CDR2 FYNNEI. V lost 7 bases and J lost 6; bases outside the gene matches: 10. The CDR3 nucleotides read TGTGCCAGCATTCGGGACAGGCCCTGGCCTGAAGCTTTCTTT. It encodes CASIRDRPWPEAFF.

The CDR3: CASSEGNSGNTIYF. The CDR3 region has the DNA TGTGCCAGCAGTGAAGGGAACTCTGGAAACACCATATATTTT. This sequence joins TRBV25-1 and TRBJ1-3, with D unclear. CDR1 is MGHDK and CDR2 is SYGVNS in the germline V gene. This CDR3 comprises 14 residues. The V and J ends lost 2 bases and 0 bases respectively, with 5 bases between them.

This chain joins TRBV7-9 and TRBJ1-1; D is ambiguous. V was pared by 2 bases and J by 5 bases, with 6 bases between. CDR1 is SEHNR and CDR2 is FQNEAQ in the germline V gene (reference sequence). The CDR3 covers 12 residues. The CDR3 sequence: CASSLRTTEAFF. For the CDR3, the DNA is TGTGCCAGCAGCTTAAGGACGACTGAAGCTTTCTTT.

This sequence joins TRBV7-2 and TRBJ2-5, with 8 bases aligning to TRBD2. The V gene end was trimmed by 1 base and the J gene end by 2 bases; junction bases not matched to a gene: 6. CDR1 and CDR2 (germline): SGHTA, FQGNSA. This CDR3 is built from 16 residues. DNA of the CDR3: TGTGCCAGCAGCTTAGGCCTTGGCGGGGGGCAAGAGACCCAGTACTTC. Translation: CASSLGLGGGQETQYF.

The chain uses TRBV24-1 and TRBJ1-2, with unresolved D. Trimming took off 3 bases at V and 6 bases at J, with 13 bases between the two ends. CDR1 is KGHDR and CDR2 is SFDVKD in the germline V gene. The CDR3 runs to 14 residues. Written as DNA, the CDR3 is TGTGCCACCAGTGATCCTGATGGAGTTGATGGCTACACCTTC. This gives the protein CATSDPDGVDGYTF.

V usage is TRBV7-8 and J usage is TRBJ2-1; possibly TRBD1 for D (6 bases). The CDR3 is made up of 15 amino acids. Germline V lookup: CDR1 SGHVS, CDR2 FQNEAQ. Trimming took 5 bases from V and 2 from J, leaving 13 bases between them. The DNA for the CDR3 is TGTGCCAGCAGCCTGGGGGCGCCCCCCTACAATGAGCAGTTCTTC. As protein: CASSLGAPPYNEQFF.

This rearrangement joins TRBV11-3 to TRBJ2-3; TRBD1 aligns across 7 bases. Germline values: CDR1 SGHNT, CDR2 YENEEA. V lost 5 bases to trimming and J lost 5 bases; unmatched junction nucleotides: 7. The CDR3 covers 14 residues. CDR3 in DNA: TGTGCCAGCAGCCCCCGGGACAGCCGAGATACGCAGTATTTT. As protein: CASSPRDSRDTQYF.

This chain joins TRBV13 and TRBJ1-3; 8 nucleotides align to TRBD1. The germline gives CDR1 PRHDT, CDR2 FYEKMQ (reference sequence). After removal of 5 bases from V and 9 bases from J, the junction contained 9 bases not matched to a gene. This CDR3 contains 14 residues. The CDR3 DNA is TGTGCCAGCAGCCACGTGGCAGGGGGCTCCACCATATATTTT. This gives the protein CASSHVAGGSTIYF.

The chain is built from TRBV30 and TRBJ2-1, with D perhaps given as TRBD1 or TRBD2 (5 bases each). The CDR3 consists of 14 residues. Between the trimmed V and J ends, which lost 2 bases and 3 bases, there was a span of 11 bases. In germline, CDR1 is GTSNPN, CDR2 SVGIG (reference sequence). Here the CDR3 DNA reads TGTGCCTGGAGTTGGGGGTCAGGCTACAATGAGCAGTTCTTC. This translates into CAWSWGSGYNEQFF.

A few counts support this clone. This chain links TRBV5-1 with TRBJ2-7; 7 bases match TRBD2. Trimming cost V 3 bases and J 4 bases; bases outside gene matches: 13. This CDR3 has 16 amino acids. CDR1 SGHRS and CDR2 YFSETQ come from the germline V gene. The CDR3 nucleotides read TGCGCCAGCAGCTCTTTCTCCATCGGGGGGAGGTACGAGCAGTACTTC. Its protein product is CASSSFSIGGRYEQYF.

The chain carries TRBV4-1 and TRBJ2-3; D might be TRBD1 (6 bases). The V gene's germline CDR1 is MGHRA and CDR2 YSYEKL. This CDR3 contains 15 residues. V lost 4 bases and J 0 bases, leaving 11 bases between the germline ends. The CDR3 nucleotides are TGCGCCAGCAGCCCTACAGGGTCTAGCACAGATACGCAGTATTTT. Protein product: CASSPTGSSTDTQYF.

Concerning this clone: The same CDR3 arises from other DNA sequences in this sample as well. The chain carries TRBV5-1 and TRBJ1-2; possible D gene TRBD1, 5 bases. The CDR3 is 12 residues long. CDR1 is SGHRS and CDR2 is YFSETQ in the germline V gene. V shed 3 bases and J shed 5 bases, with 8 bases lying between them. CDR3 in DNA: TGCGCCAGCAGCTCCGACAGTTATGGCTACACCTTC. Amino acid sequence: CASSSDSYGYTF.

At least ten counts were recorded for this clone. V usage is TRBV6-1 and J usage is TRBJ2-7; TRBD1 matches at 7 bases. Germline loops: CDR1 MNHNS, CDR2 SASEGT. This CDR3 region has 14 residues. The V gene end was trimmed by 1 base and the J gene end by 0 bases; junction bases not matched to a gene: 0. CDR3 loop: CASSEGDSSYEQYF. The CDR3 nucleotides read TGTGCCAGCAGTGAAGGGGACAGCTCCTACGAGCAGTACTTC.

This clone was detected a few times. The chain employs TRBV6-5 and TRBJ2-7, with D perhaps TRBD1 (6 bases). Germline V gene lookup returns CDR1 MNHEY and CDR2 SVGAGI. V was clipped by 5 bases and J by 4 bases, with 18 bases between them. The CDR3 consists of 15 residues. In nucleotides, the CDR3 is TGTGCCAGCAGTACCTTTGACAGGACGACGTACGAGCAGTACTTC. Translating it yields CASSTFDRTTYEQYF.

The V and J genes are TRBV6-2 or TRBV6-3 and TRBJ1-5; D gene uncertain. Between the trimmed V and J ends, which lost 0 bases and 2 bases, there was a span of 8 bases. The CDR3 has 15 residues. Germline V gives CDR1 MNHEY, CDR2 SVGEGT. CDR3 loop: CASSYSMQGNQPQHF. CDR3 nucleotides: TGTGCCAGCAGTTACTCTATGCAGGGCAATCAGCCCCAGCATTTT.

The V call is TRBV24-1, the J call TRBJ2-1; TRBD1 might be the D (6 bases). The V gene's germline CDR1 is KGHDR and CDR2 SFDVKD. This CDR3 has 15 residues. Trimming took 5 bases from V and 4 from J, leaving 14 bases between them. CDR3 region: CATSGPGEWYNEQFF. The CDR3 nucleotides read TGTGCCACCAGTGGCCCAGGGGAATGGTACAATGAGCAGTTCTTC.

This chain links TRBV2 with TRBJ2-3; 7 nucleotides align to TRBD2. This CDR3 spans 15 amino acids. CDR1 and CDR2 (germline): SNHLY, FYNNEI. After removal of 4 bases from V and 2 bases from J, the junction contained 6 bases not matched to a gene. The CDR3 DNA follows: TGTGCCAGCAGTGGGCCTAGCGGTTTCACAGATACGCAGTATTTT. This gives the protein CASSGPSGFTDTQYF.

The rearrangement links TRBV3-1 (or the pseudogene TRBV3-2) to TRBJ1-2; the D is unclear. Germline lookup yields CDR1 LGHDT and CDR2 YNNKEL (reference sequence). Trimming took 0 bases from V and 6 from J, leaving 8 bases between them. CDR3 length: 13 amino acids. This CDR3 reads CASSQDFSNGYTF. As DNA, the CDR3 is TGTGCCAGCAGCCAAGATTTTAGTAATGGCTACACCTTC.

The chain has TRBV6-5 and TRBJ1-1; D is possibly TRBD1 (5 bases). Trimming removed 8 bases at V and 1 base at J, with 8 bases between. CDR1 is MNHEY and CDR2 is SVGAGI in the germline V gene. CDR3 size: 12 residues. CDR3 nucleotide sequence: TGTGCCAGCCGGGGGTGGAACACTGAAGCTTTCTTT. Amino acid sequence: CASRGWNTEAFF.

The J gene is TRBJ2-1, the V gene TRBV19; D is unresolved. V lost 1 base and J lost 5, with 6 bases in between. The length of the CDR3 is 13 residues. In germline, CDR1 is LNHDA, CDR2 SQIVND (reference sequence). As DNA, the CDR3 is TGTGCCAGTAGTATAGCGTCAGACAATGAGCAGTTCTTC. Translated, it gives CASSIASDNEQFF.

The chain joins TRBV10-1 to TRBJ2-5; the D is unclear. The CDR3 is 13 residues long. From germline, CDR1 is WNHNN and CDR2 SYGVQD (reference sequence). The V and J ends lost 0 bases and 7 bases respectively, with 9 bases between them. The DNA of the CDR3 is TGCGCCAGCAGTGAGTCAAAGGCGGTGACCCAGTACTTC. It specifies CASSESKAVTQYF.

The chain couples TRBV5-8 to TRBJ1-2, with 9 bases fitting TRBD1. The CDR3 loop spans 15 amino acids. V was pared by 0 bases and J by 5 bases, with 5 bases of the junction left unmatched. Germline V gene sequence: CDR1 SGHTS, CDR2 YDEGEE. The CDR3 sequence is CASSLVRTGDYGYTF. CDR3 nucleotides: TGTGCCAGCAGCTTGGTTCGGACAGGGGATTATGGCTACACCTTC.

V and J are TRBV9 and TRBJ2-3; no definite D call. The V gene's germline CDR1 is SGDLS and CDR2 YYNGEE. This CDR3 contains 13 residues. V was clipped by 3 bases and J by 2 bases, with 7 bases between them. CDR3: CASSGSPTDTQYF. The CDR3 DNA is TGTGCCAGCAGCGGGTCTCCCACAGATACGCAGTATTTT.

J is TRBJ1-6 and V is TRBV5-6; a weak D match, TRBD1 (5 bases). Per germline, CDR1 SGHDT and CDR2 YYEEEE. Trimming cost V 2 bases and J 9 bases, with 27 bases left between them. The CDR3 is 19 residues long. CDR3 DNA: TGTGCCAGCAGCTTTCTGTACAGGAGGCCTATACAGGTGGGTTCACCCCTCCACTTT. It yields the protein CASSFLYRRPIQVGSPLHF.

V usage is TRBV3-1 (or the pseudogene TRBV3-2) and J usage is TRBJ1-1; D gene ambiguous. The CDR3 length is 13 residues. V gave up 2 bases and J gave up 7 bases, with 11 bases separating them. CDR1 and CDR2 from the germline V gene are LGHDT and YNNKEL (reference sequence). CDR3 DNA: TGTGCCAGCAGCCAAAGCAACGGGGTTGAAGCTTTCTTT. Encoded protein: CASSQSNGVEAFF.

The V call is TRBV19, the J call TRBJ2-7, with 7 positions matching TRBD1. Germline V gene sequence: CDR1 LNHDA, CDR2 SQIVND (reference sequence). The J segment lost 3 bases and the V segment lost 5 bases, leaving 7 bases of the junction unmatched. The CDR3 has 14 residues. CDR3 DNA: TGTGCCAGTAGTCCCTACCGGGACAGCTACGAGCAGTACTTC. Protein sequence: CASSPYRDSYEQYF.

Comment on this clone: The sample holds other DNA sequences that translate to the same CDR3. J is TRBJ2-2 and V is TRBV5-1, with unresolved D. Trimming took 0 bases from V and 0 from J, leaving 6 bases between them. The germline V gene encodes CDR1 SGHRS and CDR2 YFSETQ. This CDR3 contains 15 residues. The CDR3 DNA sequence: TGCGCCAGCAGCTTGGGGGCCACGAACACCGGGGAGCTGTTTTTT. Translated, it gives CASSLGATNTGELFF.

V gene TRBV19 combines with J gene TRBJ2-2, with 12 bases identical to TRBD1. The CDR3 is 19 amino acids. Germline V gene sequence: CDR1 LNHDA, CDR2 SQIVND (reference sequence). The trim removed 5 bases at V and 3 bases at J, leaving 13 bases unmatched. The CDR3 sequence is CASSSEDGTGGQDTGELFF. The CDR3 nucleotides are TGTGCCAGTAGTTCGGAAGATGGGACAGGGGGCCAAGACACCGGGGAGCTGTTTTTT.

This clone is a singleton in its sample. The chain uses TRBV6-1 and TRBJ1-3; 8 bases fit TRBD1. The CDR3 covers 16 residues. The V gene's germline CDR1 is MNHNS and CDR2 SASEGT. The junction had 4 bases not matched to a gene; V was cut back by 0 bases and J by 3 bases. The CDR3 protein is CASSEAQGAGGNTIYF. DNA of the CDR3: TGTGCCAGCAGTGAAGCCCAGGGGGCTGGTGGAAACACCATATATTTT.

The rearrangement joins TRBV7-9 to TRBJ2-2; 12 nucleotides line up with TRBD2. Trimming cost V 4 bases and J 6 bases; bases outside gene matches: 6. The CDR3 is 16 amino acids. Germline lookup yields CDR1 SEHNR and CDR2 FQNEAQ (reference sequence). The CDR3 DNA sequence: TGTGCCAGCAGCTCCTGGACTAGCGGGGCGTCCGGGGAGCTGTTTTTT. Translated, it gives CASSSWTSGASGELFF. The full variable domain, with the rest looked up from reference TRBV7-9 and TRBJ2-2, is DTGVSQNPRHKITKRGQNVTFRCDPISEHNRLYWYRQTLGQGPEFLTYFQNEAQLEKSRLLSDRFSAERPKGSFSTLEIQRTEQGDSAMYLCASSSWTSGASGELFFGEGSRLTVL.

Only a few counts were recorded for this clone. This specimen includes other DNA sequences encoding the same CDR3. Written as DNA, the CDR3 is TGTGCCAGCTCACCCGACACCGGGGAGCTGTTTTTT. Its translation: CASSPDTGELFF. V usage is TRBV18 and J usage is TRBJ2-2; D not certain. CDR1 KGHSH and CDR2 LQKENI come from the germline V gene. V lost 3 bases and J 3 bases, leaving 2 bases between the germline ends. CDR3 size: 12 residues. Looking up the rest from reference TRBV18 and TRBJ2-2 gives the full variable domain: NAGVMQNPRHLVRRRGQEARLRCSPMKGHSHVYWYRQLPEEGLKFMVYLQKENIIDESGMPKERFSAEFPKEGPSILRIQQVVRGDSAAYFCASSPDTGELFFGEGSRLTVL.

The V and J genes are TRBV3-1 (or the pseudogene TRBV3-2) and TRBJ2-7, with 8 bases aligning to TRBD1. CDR3 size: 16 residues. After removal of 3 bases from V and 1 base from J, the junction contained 8 bases not matched to a gene. Per the germline V gene, CDR1 is LGHDT and CDR2 is YNNKEL (reference sequence). The CDR3 reads CASSQEGQGASYEQYF. The CDR3 bases are TGTGCCAGCAGCCAGGAGGGGCAGGGGGCTTCCTACGAGCAGTACTTC.